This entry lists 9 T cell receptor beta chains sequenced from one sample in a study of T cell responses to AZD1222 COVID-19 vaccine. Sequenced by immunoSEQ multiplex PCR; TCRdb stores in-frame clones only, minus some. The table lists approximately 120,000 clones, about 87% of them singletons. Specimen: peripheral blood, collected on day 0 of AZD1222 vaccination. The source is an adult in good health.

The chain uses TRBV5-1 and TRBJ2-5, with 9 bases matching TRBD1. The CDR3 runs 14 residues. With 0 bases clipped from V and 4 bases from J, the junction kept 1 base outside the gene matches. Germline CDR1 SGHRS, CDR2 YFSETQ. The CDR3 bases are TGCGCCAGCAGCTTGGCGGGACAGGGAGAGACCCAGTACTTC. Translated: CASSLAGQGETQYF.

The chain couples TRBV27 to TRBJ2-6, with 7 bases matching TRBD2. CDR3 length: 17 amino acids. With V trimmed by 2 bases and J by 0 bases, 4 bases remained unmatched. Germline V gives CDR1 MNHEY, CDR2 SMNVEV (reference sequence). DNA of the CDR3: TGTGCCAGCAGTTTAGAGGGCGGGAGCTCTGGGGCCAACGTCCTGACTTTC. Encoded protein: CASSLEGGSSGANVLTF.

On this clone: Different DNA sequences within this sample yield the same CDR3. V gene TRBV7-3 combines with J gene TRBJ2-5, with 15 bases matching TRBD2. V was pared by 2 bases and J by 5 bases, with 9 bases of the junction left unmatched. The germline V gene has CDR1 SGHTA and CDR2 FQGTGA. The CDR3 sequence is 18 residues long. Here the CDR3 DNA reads TGTGCCAGCAGCTTAGGGACTGGACTAGCGGGAGGGGGGGAGACCCAGTACTTC. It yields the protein CASSLGTGLAGGGETQYF.

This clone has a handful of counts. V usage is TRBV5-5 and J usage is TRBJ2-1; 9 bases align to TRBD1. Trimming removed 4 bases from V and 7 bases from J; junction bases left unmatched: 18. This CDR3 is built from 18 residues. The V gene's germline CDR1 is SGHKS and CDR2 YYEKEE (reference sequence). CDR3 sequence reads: CASSPLFRDRVKENEQFF. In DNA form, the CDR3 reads TGTGCCAGCAGCCCCCTCTTCCGGGACAGGGTAAAAGAGAATGAGCAGTTCTTC.

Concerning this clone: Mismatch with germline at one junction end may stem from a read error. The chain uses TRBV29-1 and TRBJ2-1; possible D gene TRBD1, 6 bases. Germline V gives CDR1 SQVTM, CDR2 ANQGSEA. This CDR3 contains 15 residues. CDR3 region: CSIDGQGTPYNEQFF. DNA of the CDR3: TGCAGCATTGATGGGCAGGGGACACCTTACAATGAGCAGTTCTTC.

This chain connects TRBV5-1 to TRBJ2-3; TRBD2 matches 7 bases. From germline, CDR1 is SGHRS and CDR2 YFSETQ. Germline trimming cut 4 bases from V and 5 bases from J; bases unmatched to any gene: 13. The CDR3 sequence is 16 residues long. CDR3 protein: CASSPPRGRAEDTQYF. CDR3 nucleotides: TGCGCCAGCAGCCCCCCCCGGGGGAGGGCCGAAGATACGCAGTATTTT.

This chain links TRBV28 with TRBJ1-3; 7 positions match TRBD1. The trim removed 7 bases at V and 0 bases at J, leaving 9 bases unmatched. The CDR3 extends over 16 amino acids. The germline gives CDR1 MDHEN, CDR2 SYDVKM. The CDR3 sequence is CASKPPGQSSGNTIYF. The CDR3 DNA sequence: TGTGCCAGCAAGCCTCCGGGACAGAGCTCTGGAAACACCATATATTTT. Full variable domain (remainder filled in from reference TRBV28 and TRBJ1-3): DVKVTQSSRYLVKRTGEKVFLECVQDMDHENMFWYRQDPGLGLRLIYFSYDVKMKEKGDIPEGYSVSREKKERFSLILESASTNQTSMYLCASKPPGQSSGNTIYFGEGSWLTVV.

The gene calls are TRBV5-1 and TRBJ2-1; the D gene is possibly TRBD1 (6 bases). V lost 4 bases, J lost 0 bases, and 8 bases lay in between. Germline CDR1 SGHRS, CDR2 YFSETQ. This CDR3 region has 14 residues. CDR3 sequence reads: CASSHRASYNEQFF. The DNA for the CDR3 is TGCGCCAGCAGCCACAGGGCCTCCTACAATGAGCAGTTCTTC.

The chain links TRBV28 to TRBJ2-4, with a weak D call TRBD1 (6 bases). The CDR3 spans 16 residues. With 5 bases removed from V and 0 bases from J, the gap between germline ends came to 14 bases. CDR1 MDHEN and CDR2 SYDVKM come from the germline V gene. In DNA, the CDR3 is TGTGCCAGCAGTCTGGACAGCTACCAAGCCAAAAACATTCAGTACTTC. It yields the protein CASSLDSYQAKNIQYF.